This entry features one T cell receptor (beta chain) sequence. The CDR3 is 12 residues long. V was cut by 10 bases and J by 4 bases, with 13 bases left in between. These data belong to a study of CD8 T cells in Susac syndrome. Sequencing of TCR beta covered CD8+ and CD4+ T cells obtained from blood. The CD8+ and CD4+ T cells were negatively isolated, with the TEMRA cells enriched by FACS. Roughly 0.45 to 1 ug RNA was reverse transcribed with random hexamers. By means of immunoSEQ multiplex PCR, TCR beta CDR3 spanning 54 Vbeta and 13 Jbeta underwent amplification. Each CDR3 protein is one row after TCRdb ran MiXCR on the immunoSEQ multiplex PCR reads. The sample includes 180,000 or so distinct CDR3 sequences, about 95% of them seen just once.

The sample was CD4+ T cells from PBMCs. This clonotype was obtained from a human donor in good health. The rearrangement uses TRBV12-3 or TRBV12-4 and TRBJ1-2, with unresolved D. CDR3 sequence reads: CATRPPGYGYTF. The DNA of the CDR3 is TGTGCCACCCGACCTCCCGGCTATGGCTACACCTTC.